Listed below are T cell receptor beta chains from one sample, sequenced in a study of T cells in Graves' hyperthyroidism and ophthalmopathy. MiXCR, applied by TCRdb to the multiplex PCR reads, yields one record per CDR3 protein. Here the sample spans about 290,000 distinct CDR3 sequences, about 14% being singletons. Material for sequencing was blood. The receptors come from a woman in her thirties with Graves' hyperthyroidism that later progressed to Graves' ophthalmopathy. CDR3s include the opening cysteine and the closing phenylalanine or tryptophan. A D gene is named only where the DNA matches it firmly. Not every row has a clone size; where given, it reads once, few, many or a size class.

TRBV4-3,TRBJ2-1,TRBD1,NA,CASSHHPGQGVNNEQFF,TGCGCCAGCAGCCATCACCCCGGACAGGGGGTAAACAATGAGCAGTTCTTC
TRBV7-3,TRBJ2-2,NA,many,CASSLTYNTGELFF,TGTGCCAGCAGCTTAACCTATAACACCGGGGAGCTGTTTTTT
TRBV20-1,TRBJ2-5,TRBD2,few,CSASGGGTQYF,TGCAGTGCTTCGGGGGGGGGGACCCAGTACTTC
TRBV19,TRBJ1-5,TRBD1,NA,CASMPTDRAGNQPQHF,TGTGCCAGTATGCCCACGGACAGGGCGGGCAATCAGCCCCAGCATTTT
TRBV15,TRBJ1-4,NA,few,CATSREKTYNEKLFF,TGTGCCACCAGCAGAGAGAAGACTTATAATGAAAAACTGTTTTTT
TRBV4-3,TRBJ2-1,NA,once,CASSQDPGHEAYNEQFF,TGCGCCAGCAGCCAAGATCCTGGACACGAGGCCTACAATGAGCAGTTCTTC
TRBV7-2,TRBJ1-2,NA,many,CASSPLGLFSFGYTF,TGTGCCAGCAGCCCCTTGGGACTTTTTAGCTTTGGCTACACCTTC
TRBV28,TRBJ2-6,NA,few,CASGSTGQGSSGANVLTF,TGTGCCAGCGGATCAACGGGGCAGGGCAGCTCTGGGGCCAACGTCCTGACTTTC
TRBV6-1,TRBJ2-7,TRBD1,many,CASRKGTVPYEQYF,TGTGCCAGCAGGAAAGGGACAGTACCCTACGAGCAGTACTTC
TRBV7-9,TRBJ2-2,NA,many,CASSPAPVSAGELFF,TGTGCCAGCAGCCCAGCCCCAGTTTCAGCCGGGGAGCTGTTTTTT
TRBV10-3,TRBJ2-1,NA,NA,CAIKVVSGAYNEQFF,TGTGCCATCAAAGTCGTAAGCGGAGCTTACAATGAGCAGTTCTTC
TRBV27,TRBJ2-7,TRBD1,many,CASSYRGTTYEQYF,TGTGCCAGCAGCTACAGGGGTACTACCTACGAGCAGTACTTC
TRBV28,TRBJ2-1,NA,many,CASSFPASPNYNEQFF,TGTGCCAGCAGTTTTCCGGCCAGCCCGAATTACAATGAGCAGTTCTTC
TRBV5-6,TRBJ2-7,TRBD2,many,CASSLYGRIDEQYF,TGTGCCAGCAGCTTATACGGGAGGATCGACGAGCAGTACTTC
TRBV6-5,TRBJ1-1,NA,many,CASSYSGAGLVTEAFF,TGTGCCAGCAGTTACTCAGGGGCGGGGTTGGTCACTGAAGCTTTCTTT
TRBV2,TRBJ2-2,NA,many,CASSEMAGELFF,TGTGCCAGCAGTGAGATGGCCGGGGAGCTGTTTTTT
TRBV6-4,TRBJ2-7,TRBD2,NA,CASSETSVYSYEQYF,TGTGCCAGCAGTGAAACTAGCGTATACTCCTACGAGCAGTACTTC
TRBV28,TRBJ2-7,TRBD2,many,CASGKREGLYEQYF,TGTGCCAGCGGTAAGCGGGAGGGCTTGTACGAGCAGTACTTC
TRBV5-6,TRBJ1-1,NA,NA,CASSTLGETEAFF,TGTGCCAGCAGCACCTTGGGAGAGACTGAAGCTTTCTTT
TRBV3-1,TRBJ2-1,TRBD2,many,CASSPTSGGVHEQFF,TGTGCCAGCAGCCCGACTAGCGGGGGTGTTCATGAGCAGTTCTTC
TRBV3-1,TRBJ2-7,TRBD2,once,CASSRTSSYEQYF,TGTGCCAGCAGCCGGACTAGTTCCTACGAGCAGTACTTC
TRBV5-1,TRBJ2-7,NA,many,CASSPGGTTYEQYF,TGCGCCAGCAGCCCAGGTGGGACCACCTACGAGCAGTACTTC
TRBV7-9,TRBJ2-3,NA,many,CASSLVSAASDTQYF,TGTGCCAGCAGCTTAGTTTCCGCCGCCTCAGATACGCAGTATTTT
TRBV28,TRBJ2-3,NA,few,CASSLLRESTDTQYF,TGTGCCAGCAGCCTTTTGCGGGAAAGCACAGATACGCAGTATTTT
TRBV6-1,TRBJ2-7,TRBD1,many,CASSEAPGQGGQYF,TGTGCCAGCAGTGAAGCGCCGGGACAGGGAGGGCAGTACTTC
TRBV28,TRBJ1-1,TRBD1,many,CASSFVGGAGTEAFF,TGTGCCAGCAGTTTCGTAGGGGGCGCGGGCACTGAAGCTTTCTTT
TRBV5-5,TRBJ1-2,NA,NA,CASSLGEGWNYGYTF,TGTGCCAGCAGCTTGGGGGAAGGGTGGAACTATGGCTACACCTTC
TRBV11-3,TRBJ2-3,TRBD2,many,CASSPRSGTSGSGTQYF,TGTGCCAGCAGCCCGCGATCCGGGACTAGCGGGAGTGGTACGCAGTATTTT
TRBV3-1,TRBJ1-2,TRBD1,NA,CASSPGQGAYGYTF,TGTGCCAGCAGTCCGGGACAGGGCGCCTATGGCTACACCTTC
TRBV2,TRBJ2-2,NA,many,CASRVGRDTGELFF,TGTGCCAGCAGGGTCGGACGGGACACCGGGGAGCTGTTTTTT
TRBV11-2,TRBJ1-2,TRBD1,many,CASSSLGTGLYGYTF,TGTGCCAGCAGCTCACTAGGGACAGGGCTTTATGGCTACACCTTC
TRBV7-9,TRBJ2-1,NA,many,CASSLVVGPRLRQFF,TGTGCCAGCAGCTTAGTGGTGGGGCCTAGGCTCCGGCAGTTCTTC
TRBV15,TRBJ2-7,NA,few,CATSRETEYEQYF,TGTGCCACCAGCAGAGAGACAGAGTACGAGCAGTACTTC
TRBV18,TRBJ1-6,TRBD1,many,CASSPLQGASSDSPLHF,TGTGCCAGCTCGCCTCTACAGGGGGCCTCGTCGGATTCACCCCTCCACTTT
TRBV5-1,TRBJ2-7,NA,medium-sized,CASSPSSYEQYF,TGTGCCAGCAGCCCTAGCTCCTACGAGCAGTACTTC
TRBV5-1,TRBJ1-4,NA,many,CASRRGATNEKLFF,TGCGCCAGCCGGAGGGGTGCAACTAATGAAAAACTGTTTTTT
TRBV3-1,TRBJ2-1,NA,many,CASSQGVSPNEQFF,TGTGCCAGCAGCCAAGGAGTTAGCCCGAATGAGCAGTTCTTC
TRBV15,TRBJ1-1,NA,many,CATSGSTGLHEAFF,TGTGCCACCAGCGGGTCGACAGGCCTTCATGAAGCTTTCTTT
TRBV7-6,TRBJ2-1,TRBD2,many,CASSYTPGLNNEQFF,TGTGCCAGCAGCTACACCCCGGGACTAAACAATGAGCAGTTCTTC
TRBV11-2,TRBJ2-5,TRBD2,NA,CASRTSTAGQETQYF,TGTGCCAGCCGTACATCGACAGCGGGACAAGAGACCCAGTACTTC
TRBV7-2,TRBJ1-5,NA,many,CASSLVSGVNQPQHF,TGTGCCAGCAGCTTAGTGTCAGGGGTCAATCAGCCCCAGCATTTT
TRBV7-9,TRBJ2-7,NA,many,CASSYGDSYEQYF,TGTGCCAGCAGCTACGGGGACTCCTACGAGCAGTACTTC
TRBV7-2,TRBJ2-7,TRBD2,many,CASRSASGAAGQYF,TGTGCCAGCAGATCCGCTAGCGGGGCGGCTGGGCAGTACTTC
TRBV18,TRBJ1-4,NA,many,CASSPNQQGSEKLFF,TGTGCCAGCTCACCAAATCAACAGGGTTCGGAAAAACTGTTTTTT
TRBV28,TRBJ2-5,NA,many,CASTGVQETQYF,TGTGCCAGCACAGGGGTTCAAGAGACCCAGTACTTC